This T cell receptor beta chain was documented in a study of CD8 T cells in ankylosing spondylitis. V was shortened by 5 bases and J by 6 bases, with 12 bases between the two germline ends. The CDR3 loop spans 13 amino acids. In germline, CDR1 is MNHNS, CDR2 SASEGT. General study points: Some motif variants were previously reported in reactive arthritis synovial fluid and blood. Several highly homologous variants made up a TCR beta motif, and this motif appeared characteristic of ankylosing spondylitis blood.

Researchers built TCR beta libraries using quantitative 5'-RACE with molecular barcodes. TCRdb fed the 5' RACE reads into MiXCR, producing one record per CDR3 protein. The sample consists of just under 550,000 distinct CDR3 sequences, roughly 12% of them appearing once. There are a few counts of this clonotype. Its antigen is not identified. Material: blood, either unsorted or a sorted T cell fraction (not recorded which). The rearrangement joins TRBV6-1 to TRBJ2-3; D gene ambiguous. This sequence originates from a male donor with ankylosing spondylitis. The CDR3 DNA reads TGTGCCAGCAGTCCCGCGCCCGGGGATACGCAGTATTTT. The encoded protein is CASSPAPGDTQYF.